The 27 T cell receptor beta chains below were found in one sample sequenced in a study of OX40 agonist ivuxolimab in advanced cancers. TCRdb's table, derived via immunoSEQ multiplex PCR, lists solely in-frame clones and lacks some. The table records 90,000 to 120,000 clones, about 91% of them present only once. The source material was CD4+ or CD8+ T cells sorted from blood, sampled in a trial of the OX40 agonist ivuxolimab. Receptors originate from an adult with an advanced solid tumor such as melanoma, head and neck, liver or kidney cancer.

V and J are TRBV28 and TRBJ1-1; 7 nucleotides line up with TRBD1. CDR1 and CDR2 from the germline V gene are MDHEN and SYDVKM. The CDR3 is made up of 15 amino acids. The J segment lost 1 base and the V segment lost 8 bases, leaving 10 bases of the junction unmatched. This CDR3 reads CASSYSGGPNTEAFF. The CDR3 DNA is TGTGCCAGCTCATATTCAGGGGGACCGAACACTGAAGCTTTCTTT. Supplemented by reference TRBV28 and TRBJ1-1, the full variable domain reads DVKVTQSSRYLVKRTGEKVFLECVQDMDHENMFWYRQDPGLGLRLIYFSYDVKMKEKGDIPEGYSVSREKKERFSLILESASTNQTSMYLCASSYSGGPNTEAFFGQGTRLTVV.

The chain couples TRBV7-2 to TRBJ1-1; TRBD1 matches 8 bases. The CDR3 is made up of 16 amino acids. Germline CDR1 and CDR2: SGHTA and FQGNSA. V dropped 5 bases and J dropped 5; count of bases not matched to a gene: 13. Written as DNA, the CDR3 is TGTGCCAGCAGCCCCCAGGACAGGGCTTGGGGAACTGAAGCTTTCTTT. Translated, it gives CASSPQDRAWGTEAFF. The variable domain in full, completed from reference TRBV7-2 and TRBJ1-1, reads GAGVSQSPSNKVTEKGKDVELRCDPISGHTALYWYRQSLGQGLEFLIYFQGNSAPDKSGLPSDRFSAERTGGSVSTLTIQRTQQEDSAVYLCASSPQDRAWGTEAFFGQGTRLTVV.

The chain combines TRBV18 with TRBJ1-1; maybe TRBD1 (6 bases). V was cut by 5 bases and J by 5 bases, with 18 bases left in between. The CDR3 contains 15 residues. The germline CDR1 and CDR2 sequences are KGHSH and LQKENI. CDR3 DNA: TGTGCCAGCTCAGCCAACAGGGATACATTAACTGAAGCTTTCTTT. This sequence encodes CASSANRDTLTEAFF.

This clone is a singleton in its sample. The chain is built from TRBV7-6 and TRBJ1-1; D unresolved. Germline CDR1 SGHVS, CDR2 FNYEAQ. V lost 0 bases, J lost 6 bases, and 8 bases lay in between. The CDR3 length is 13 residues. CDR3 amino acids: CASSLAPSAEAFF. The CDR3 DNA follows: TGTGCCAGCAGCTTAGCTCCCAGCGCTGAAGCTTTCTTT.

CDR3 sequence (DNA): TGTGCCAGCAGTGAATGGTTTAGCGGGAGGGGTGCAGATACGCAGTATTTT. Its translation: CASSEWFSGRGADTQYF. The chain employs TRBV6-1 and TRBJ2-3; 11 bases match TRBD2. CDR1 is MNHNS, CDR2 SASEGT, per germline. Trimming at V came to 2 bases and at J to 4 bases, leaving 8 bases not matched to a gene. This CDR3 region has 17 residues.

This chain uses TRBV10-2 with TRBJ2-1; perhaps TRBD1 as D (6 bases). The length of the CDR3 is 14 residues. The V end was cut by 6 bases, the J end by 5 bases, with 14 bases between. The germline CDR1 and CDR2 sequences are WSHSY and SAAADI. Here the CDR3 reads CASSFWTDNNEQFF. CDR3 nucleotide sequence: TGCGCCAGCAGCTTCTGGACAGATAACAATGAGCAGTTCTTC.

V and J are TRBV5-1 and TRBJ2-1, with TRBD2 matching over 8 bases. Germline V gives CDR1 SGHRS, CDR2 YFSETQ. CDR3 size: 13 residues. V lost 4 bases, J lost 6 bases, and 3 bases stayed unmatched. This CDR3 reads CASSPSGPNEQFF. In nucleotides, the CDR3 is TGCGCCAGCAGCCCTAGCGGGCCCAATGAGCAGTTCTTC.

The chain employs TRBV7-9 and TRBJ2-5; D might be TRBD1 (5 bases). The CDR3 runs to 14 residues. From germline, CDR1 is SEHNR and CDR2 FQNEAQ (reference sequence). With 5 bases removed from V and 5 bases from J, the gap between germline ends came to 15 bases. Here the CDR3 reads CASSKSTGWETQYF. The CDR3 bases are TGTGCCAGCAGCAAAAGTACAGGTTGGGAGACCCAGTACTTC.

The chain recombines TRBV5-1 with TRBJ2-7, with TRBD1 matching over 9 bases. The ends lost 4 bases at V and 3 bases at J; junction bases unmatched: 8. Germline loops: CDR1 SGHRS, CDR2 YFSETQ. This CDR3 is 15 amino acids long. The CDR3 loop is CASSQAGQGGYEQYF. The CDR3 nucleotides are TGCGCCAGCAGCCAAGCGGGACAGGGTGGCTACGAGCAGTACTTC.

The V and J genes are TRBV11-1 and TRBJ2-7, with TRBD2 matching 7 bases. Germline assignment: CDR1 SGHAT and CDR2 FQDESV (reference sequence). The CDR3 contains 15 residues. The J segment lost 3 bases and the V segment lost 3 bases, leaving 8 bases of the junction unmatched. CDR3 coding DNA: TGTGCCAGCAGCTTCTGGCAGGAGCGGGACTACGAGCAGTACTTC. Encoded protein: CASSFWQERDYEQYF.

This clone was recorded once. The rearrangement uses TRBV25-1 and TRBJ2-5, with 7 bases fitting TRBD1. The better agreement between TRBJ2-7 and the DNA end casts doubt on the J call. From germline, CDR1 is MGHDK and CDR2 SYGVNS. This CDR3 comprises 15 residues. The chain's CDR3 is CASSLRTGIFYEQYF. CDR3 sequence (DNA): TGTGCCAGCAGTCTGAGGACAGGAATTTTCTACGAGCAGTACTTC.

CDR3 sequence: CASRSGSSPQETQYF. The CDR3, as DNA: TGTGCCAGCCGTAGCGGGAGTTCGCCTCAAGAGACCCAGTACTTC. The chain uses TRBV19 and TRBJ2-5, with TRBD2 matching over 9 bases. The CDR3 has 15 amino acids. Trimming at V came to 9 bases and at J to 2 bases, leaving 10 bases not matched to a gene. The V gene's germline CDR1 is LNHDA and CDR2 SQIVND (reference sequence).

This chain links TRBV5-6 with TRBJ2-7, with TRBD2 matching 10 bases. Germline CDR1 reads SGHDT; CDR2 reads YYEEEE. Trimming took 1 base from V and 1 from J; bases not matched to a gene: 11. The CDR3 is made up of 18 amino acids. CDR3 sequence reads: CASSLFGGLASSSYEQYF. Written as DNA, the CDR3 is TGTGCCAGCAGCTTGTTCGGGGGACTAGCGTCCTCTTCCTACGAGCAGTACTTC.

The J gene is TRBJ1-1, the V gene TRBV7-2; a possible D gene is TRBD1 (5 bases). The germline V gene has CDR1 SGHTA and CDR2 FQGNSA. Trimming removed 5 bases from V and 6 bases from J, with 7 bases in between. CDR3 length equals 11 residues. In DNA form, the CDR3 reads TGTGCCAGCAGCGCGGGACCTGAAGCTTTCTTT. Its translation: CASSAGPEAFF.

The genes are TRBV6-5 and TRBJ1-5; tentatively, D is TRBD1 (5 bases). With 5 bases removed from V and 0 bases from J, the gap between germline ends came to 8 bases. The CDR3 consists of 14 residues. Germline values: CDR1 MNHEY, CDR2 SVGAGI. This CDR3 is CASSPDSSNQPQHF. The CDR3, as DNA: TGTGCCAGCAGTCCCGACAGTAGCAATCAGCCCCAGCATTTT.

The V and J genes are TRBV6-1 and TRBJ1-5, with D tentatively TRBD1 (6 bases). This CDR3 has 16 residues. CDR1 is MNHNS and CDR2 is SASEGT in the germline V gene. Deletions cut 0 bases from V and 6 bases from J, with 15 bases between. The CDR3 region has the DNA TGTGCCAGCAGTGAAGCCCGGCTTGGAGGGGGTCAGCCCCAGCATTTT. Translated: CASSEARLGGGQPQHF.

The chain carries TRBV6-5 and TRBJ2-7; 10 bases fit TRBD1. This CDR3 is 14 amino acids long. From germline, CDR1 is MNHEY and CDR2 SVGAGI. The ends lost 7 bases at V and 2 bases at J; junction bases unmatched: 5. CDR3 sequence (DNA): TGTGCCAGCACCACCGGGACAGGGGCCTACGAGCAGTACTTC. This encodes CASTTGTGAYEQYF.

The CDR3: CASSTTDRDGQYF. The CDR3 DNA follows: TGTGCCAGCAGCACTACCGACAGGGACGGGCAGTACTTC. The chain employs TRBV9 and TRBJ2-7, with 7 positions matching TRBD1. V lost 4 bases to trimming and J lost 9 bases; unmatched junction nucleotides: 10. CDR3 size: 13 residues. Germline CDR1 SGDLS, CDR2 YYNGEE.

This clone has only one observation. DNA for the CDR3: TGTGCCAGCAGTCCTGCAAACCGGGACAGAAAAAATTTCTTT. Its translation: CASSPANRDRKNFF. The rearrangement links TRBV6-5 to TRBJ1-1, with 7 bases that match TRBD1. J was trimmed by 13 bases and V by 5 bases; bases with no gene match: 16. Germline lookup yields CDR1 MNHEY and CDR2 SVGAGI. This CDR3 spans 14 amino acids.

The chain joins TRBV25-1 to TRBJ2-3; D gene uncertain. CDR1 is MGHDK and CDR2 is SYGVNS in the germline V gene. The CDR3 consists of 17 residues. With 0 bases removed from V and 1 base from J, the gap between germline ends came to 14 bases. The chain's CDR3 is CASSEYNSFGGTDTQYF. The CDR3 bases are TGTGCCAGCAGTGAATATAACTCCTTTGGGGGCACAGATACGCAGTATTTT. Full variable domain (missing parts from reference TRBV25-1 and TRBJ2-3): EADIYQTPRYLVIGTGKKITLECSQTMGHDKMYWYQQDPGMELHLIHYSYGVNSTEKGDLSSESTVSRIRTEHFPLTLESARPSHTSQYLCASSEYNSFGGTDTQYFGPGTRLTVL.

The J gene is TRBJ2-5, the V gene TRBV10-1; TRBD1 matches at 9 bases. The CDR3 runs to 14 residues. Germline V gene data show CDR1 as WNHNN and CDR2 as SYGVQD (reference sequence). V was pared by 2 bases and J by 5 bases, with 3 bases of the junction left unmatched. The DNA for the CDR3 is TGCGCCAGCAGTGAGGACAGGGGGACTGAGACCCAGTACTTC. Encoded protein: CASSEDRGTETQYF.

The chain is built from TRBV6-6 and TRBJ2-4; TRBD1 agrees at 7 bases. The V gene end was trimmed by 7 bases and the J gene end by 9 bases; junction bases not matched to a gene: 9. The CDR3 contains 13 residues. Germline lookup yields CDR1 MNHNY and CDR2 SVGAGI (reference sequence). The CDR3 DNA is TGTGCCAGCACGGCCCGACAGGGACGCATTCAGTACTTC. Amino acid sequence: CASTARQGRIQYF.

This chain connects TRBV10-3 to TRBJ1-4; maybe TRBD1 (5 bases). V was trimmed by 2 bases and J by 5 bases, leaving 12 bases between them. Germline V gene sequence: CDR1 ENHRY, CDR2 SYGVKD. This CDR3 is 15 amino acids long. Here the CDR3 DNA reads TGTGCCATCAGTGAGGGCGGACAAGGCAATGAAAAACTGTTTTTT. Its protein product is CAISEGGQGNEKLFF.

V is TRBV9 and J is TRBJ1-1; no definite D call. Between the trimmed V and J ends, which lost 0 bases and 2 bases, there was a span of 8 bases. Germline CDR1 SGDLS, CDR2 YYNGEE. This CDR3 has 14 amino acids. The CDR3 coding sequence is TGTGCCAGCAGCGTAGGGGTAGGAAACACTGAAGCTTTCTTT. It translates to CASSVGVGNTEAFF.

The genes are TRBV5-8 and TRBJ1-3; 8 bases match TRBD1. This CDR3 is built from 15 residues. Germline trimming cut 4 bases from V and 4 bases from J; bases unmatched to any gene: 7. Germline V gives CDR1 SGHTS, CDR2 YDEGEE. The CDR3 DNA follows: TGTGCCAGCAGCAGACAGGGGTGGGGCGGAAACACCATATATTTT. Translation: CASSRQGWGGNTIYF.

The chain carries TRBV28 and TRBJ1-1, with D maybe TRBD1 (6 bases). CDR1 is MDHEN, CDR2 SYDVKM, per germline. Trimming stripped 3 bases from V and 4 bases from J, with 12 bases between. The CDR3 runs 14 residues. This CDR3 is CASSFRGAGTEAFF. The CDR3 DNA follows: TGTGCCAGCAGTTTCCGGGGGGCAGGCACTGAAGCTTTCTTT.

The chain is built from TRBV6-5 and TRBJ1-1; D gene uncertain. Per germline, CDR1 MNHEY and CDR2 SVGAGI. The ends were cut back, 5 bases at V and 0 bases at J, with 13 bases in the middle. CDR3 length: 15 residues. Here the CDR3 reads CASSAWGFMNTEAFF. CDR3 coding DNA: TGTGCCAGCAGTGCTTGGGGTTTCATGAACACTGAAGCTTTCTTT.